This is a list of T cell receptor beta chains from one sample in a study of OX40 agonist ivuxolimab in advanced cancers. The method was immunoSEQ multiplex PCR; TCRdb's version includes in-frame clones alone and lacks a portion of them. Among tens of thousands of clones, around 84% were seen once, and the ten largest hold roughly 1%. The sequencing here drew on CD4+ or CD8+ T cells sorted from blood, taken in a trial of the OX40 agonist ivuxolimab. All receptors come from an adult with an advanced solid tumor such as melanoma, head and neck, liver or kidney cancer. Each CDR3 is given with its conserved first and last residue. A D gene is named only where the DNA matches it firmly. Clone size is shown for a subset of rows, as once, few, many or a class of expanded clone.

j_gene	v_gene	d_gene	abundance	len	CDR3aa	CDR3nt
TRBJ1-3	TRBV6-5	TRBD1	-	15	CASSNRDSPGNTIYF	TGTGCCAGCAGTAACCGGGACAGTCCTGGAAACACCATATATTTT
TRBJ1-1	TRBV5-5	-	-	15	CASSLKRQQNTEAFF	TGTGCCAGCAGCTTGAAGAGACAACAGAACACTGAAGCTTTCTTT
TRBJ1-5	TRBV6-5	-	-	15	CASIRGGADNQPQHF	TGTGCCAGCATTCGAGGGGGAGCGGATAATCAGCCCCAGCATTTT
TRBJ1-3	TRBV18	-	-	12	CASSPRLDTIYF	TGTGCCAGCTCACCAAGGTTGGACACCATATATTTT
TRBJ2-1	TRBV19	-	medium-sized	14	CASRHIDTRNEQFF	TGTGCCAGTAGACACATTGACACTCGCAATGAGCAGTTCTTC
TRBJ1-5	TRBV15	-	-	16	CATSRDNRASREPQHF	TGTGCCACCAGCAGAGATAACAGGGCTTCCCGTGAGCCCCAGCATTTT
TRBJ2-7	TRBV7-8	-	-	12	CASSFPSYEQYF	TGTGCCAGCAGCTTTCCATCCTACGAGCAGTACTTC
TRBJ1-4	TRBV5-1	-	-	14	CASSLQSINEKLFF	TGCGCCAGCAGCTTACAGAGCATTAATGAAAAACTGTTTTTT
TRBJ1-1	TRBV9	TRBD1	-	14	CASSAGQVGGEAFF	TGTGCCAGCAGCGCTGGACAGGTCGGCGGTGAAGCTTTCTTT
TRBJ1-1	TRBV5-1	-	-	13	CASSEDTNTEAFF	TGCGCCAGCAGCGAGGACACTAACACTGAAGCTTTCTTT
TRBJ1-4	TRBV15	-	-	15	CATSRAGGPGEKLFF	TGTGCCACCAGCAGGGCAGGCGGGCCCGGGGAAAAACTGTTTTTT
TRBJ1-4	TRBV7-2	-	-	15	CASTPGGRFNEKLFF	TGTGCCAGCACCCCTGGGGGGCGCTTTAATGAAAAACTGTTTTTT
TRBJ1-4	TRBV5-6	-	-	14	CASSLRQGGEKLFF	TGTGCCAGCAGCTTGCGGCAGGGCGGTGAAAAACTGTTTTTT
TRBJ1-1	TRBV9	-	-	14	CASRGRGRHTEAFF	TGTGCCAGCAGAGGGCGGGGACGACACACTGAAGCTTTCTTT
TRBJ1-3	TRBV6-1	TRBD1	-	14	CASSQGGTGNTIYF	TGTGCCAGCAGCCAGGGGGGCACTGGAAACACCATATATTTT